This is a list of T cell receptor beta chains from one sample in a study of CD8 T cells in ankylosing spondylitis. TCRdb independently ran MiXCR on the 5' RACE reads; one entry per CDR3 protein. Of roughly 35,000 distinct CDR3 sequences listed, 16% were seen once; the top ten hold about 45%. The sample taken for sequencing was blood. The origin of the receptors is a male donor with ankylosing spondylitis or in good health (not recorded which). Each CDR3 is given without its conserved first and last residue. Some rows mark clone size as missing; the rest say once, few, many or name a class of expanded clone.

V: TRBV28
size: .
J: TRBJ1-1
CDR3: ASRKTEAF

V: TRBV25-1
size: medium-sized
J: TRBJ2-3
CDR3: ASTTTSGIRTDTQY

V: TRBV20-1
size: .
J: TRBJ2-1
CDR3: SASRLAAYNEQF

V: TRBV14
size: .
J: TRBJ2-2
CDR3: ASSQAWRGRNTGELF

V: TRBV5-1
size: .
J: TRBJ2-1
CDR3: ASRERGNNEQF

V: TRBV12-3/TRBV12-4
size: many
J: TRBJ2-3
CDR3: ASSLTDTQY

V: TRBV7-2
size: .
J: TRBJ2-1
CDR3: ASSATTGDREQF

V: TRBV6-1
size: .
J: TRBJ2-5
CDR3: ASRDRGRETQY

V: TRBV9
size: few
J: TRBJ2-2
CDR3: ASSGRRGGRDTVELF

V: TRBV20-1
size: .
J: TRBJ2-1
CDR3: SAASSYNEQF

V: TRBV20-1
size: few
J: TRBJ2-7
CDR3: SAGTGGTAYEQY

V: TRBV5-6
size: .
J: TRBJ2-7
CDR3: ASTLAGTRYEQY